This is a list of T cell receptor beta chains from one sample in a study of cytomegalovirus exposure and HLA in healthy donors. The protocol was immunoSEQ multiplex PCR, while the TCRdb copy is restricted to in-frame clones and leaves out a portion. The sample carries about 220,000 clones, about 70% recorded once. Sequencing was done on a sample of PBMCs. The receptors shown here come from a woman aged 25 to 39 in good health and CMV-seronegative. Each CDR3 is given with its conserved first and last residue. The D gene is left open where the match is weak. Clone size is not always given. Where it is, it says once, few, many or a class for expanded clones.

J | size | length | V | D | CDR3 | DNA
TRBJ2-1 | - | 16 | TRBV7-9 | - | CSSSLERLVHSNEQFF | TGTTCCAGCAGCTTAGAGCGGCTAGTACATTCCAATGAGCAGTTCTTC
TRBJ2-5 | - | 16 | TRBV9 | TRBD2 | CASSVEGRGGVETQYF | TGTGCCAGCAGCGTAGAGGGGCGGGGGGGCGTGGAGACCCAGTACTTC
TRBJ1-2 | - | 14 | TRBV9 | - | CASSVAITGIGYTF | TGTGCCAGCAGCGTAGCAATAACAGGGATAGGCTACACCTTC
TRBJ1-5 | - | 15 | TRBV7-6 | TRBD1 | CASSLAGGSNQPQHF | TGTGCCAGCAGCTTAGCAGGGGGCAGCAATCAGCCCCAGCATTTT
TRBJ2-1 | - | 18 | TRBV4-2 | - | CASSQDEGGVLWYNEQFF | TGTGCCAGCAGCCAAGATGAAGGCGGGGTTTTATGGTACAATGAGCAGTTCTTC
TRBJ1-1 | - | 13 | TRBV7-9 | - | CASSLSQSDGAFF | TGTGCCAGCAGCTTAAGTCAGAGCGACGGAGCTTTCTTT
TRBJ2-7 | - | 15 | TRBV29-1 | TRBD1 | CSVERAGTGSYEQYF | TGCAGCGTTGAAAGGGCCGGGACAGGCTCCTACGAGCAGTACTTC
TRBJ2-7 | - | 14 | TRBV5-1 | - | CASSTGTGGNEQYF | TGCGCCAGTAGTACCGGGACCGGGGGTAACGAGCAGTACTTC
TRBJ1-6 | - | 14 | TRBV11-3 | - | CASRAWGLDSPLHF | TGTGCCAGCAGGGCTTGGGGCTTGGATTCACCCCTCCACTTT
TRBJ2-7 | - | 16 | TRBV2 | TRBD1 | CASSDIAGTGFYEQYF | TGTGCCAGCAGTGACATAGCCGGGACAGGGTTCTACGAGCAGTACTTC
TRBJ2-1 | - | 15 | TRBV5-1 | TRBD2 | CASSLGREGLNEQFF | TGCGCCAGCAGCTTAGGGCGGGAGGGCCTAAATGAGCAGTTCTTC
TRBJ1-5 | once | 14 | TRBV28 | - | CASSLRRRYQPQHF | TGTGCCAGCAGTTTGAGAAGGAGATATCAGCCCCAGCATTTT
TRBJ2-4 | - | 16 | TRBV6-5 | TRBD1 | CASSFYGTGTKNIQYF | TGTGCCAGCAGTTTCTATGGGACAGGGACCAAAAACATTCAGTACTTC
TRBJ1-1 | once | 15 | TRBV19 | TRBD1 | CASSTGTGMNTEAFF | TGTGCCAGTAGTACCGGGACAGGGATGAACACTGAAGCTTTCTTT
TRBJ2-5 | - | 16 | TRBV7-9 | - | CSSNLGRDGWEETQYF | TGTTCCAGCAACCTAGGGCGGGACGGATGGGAGGAGACCCAGTACTTC
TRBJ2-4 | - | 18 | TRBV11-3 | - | CASSLFSGQPEAKNIQYF | TGTGCCAGCAGCTTATTCAGCGGGCAGCCCGAAGCCAAAAACATTCAGTACTTC
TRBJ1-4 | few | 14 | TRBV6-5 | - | CASRTGVTNEKLFF | TGTGCCAGCAGAACGGGAGTGACTAATGAAAAACTGTTTTTT
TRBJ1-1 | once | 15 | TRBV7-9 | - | CASSQDRYRDTEAFF | TGTGCCAGCAGCCAAGATCGGTACAGAGACACTGAAGCTTTCTTT
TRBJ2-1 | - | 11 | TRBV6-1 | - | CASREIGEQFF | TGTGCCAGCAGGGAGATCGGAGAGCAGTTCTTC
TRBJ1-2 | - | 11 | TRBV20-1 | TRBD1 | CSARTGEGYTF | TGCAGTGCTAGGACAGGGGAAGGCTACACCTTC
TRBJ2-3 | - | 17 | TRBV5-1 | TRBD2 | CASSLAPPTSDTDTQYF | TGCGCCAGCAGCTTGGCTCCCCCAACTAGCGACACAGATACGCAGTATTTT
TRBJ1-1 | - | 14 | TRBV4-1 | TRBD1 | CASSSGQGELEAFF | TGTGCCAGCAGCTCCGGACAGGGGGAGTTGGAAGCTTTCTTT
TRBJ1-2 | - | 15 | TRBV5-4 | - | CASSLVGRVGVGYTF | TGTGCCAGCAGCTTGGTCGGCAGGGTAGGGGTGGGCTACACCTTC
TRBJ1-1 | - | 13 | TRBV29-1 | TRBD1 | CSVTGGRDTEAFF | TGCAGCGTTACAGGGGGCAGGGACACTGAAGCTTTCTTT
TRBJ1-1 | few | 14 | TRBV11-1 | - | CASSYDRPNTEAFF | TGTGCCAGCAGCTACGACAGGCCGAACACTGAAGCTTTCTTT
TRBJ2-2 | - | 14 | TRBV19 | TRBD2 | CASSRGENTGELFF | TGTGCCAGTAGTCGGGGGGAGAACACCGGGGAGCTGTTTTTT
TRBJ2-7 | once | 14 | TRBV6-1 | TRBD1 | CASSPGTVSYEQYF | TGTGCCAGCAGCCCCGGGACAGTCTCCTACGAGCAGTACTTC
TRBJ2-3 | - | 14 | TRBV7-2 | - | CASSLVQGWDTQYF | TGTGCCAGCAGCTTAGTCCAGGGCTGGGATACGCAGTATTTT
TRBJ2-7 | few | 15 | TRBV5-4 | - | CASSSSATEGYEQYF | TGTGCCAGCAGCTCTTCCGCGACAGAAGGCTACGAGCAGTACTTC
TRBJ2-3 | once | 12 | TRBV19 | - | CASNRDTDTQYF | TGTGCCAGTAACAGGGACACAGATACGCAGTATTTT
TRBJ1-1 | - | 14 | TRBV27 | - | CASSLAGLNTEAFF | TGTGCCAGCAGTTTAGCCGGGTTGAACACTGAAGCTTTCTTT
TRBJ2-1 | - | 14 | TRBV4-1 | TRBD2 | CASSQGDLAGGEFF | TGCGCCAGCAGCCAAGGGGACCTAGCGGGGGGGGAGTTCTTC
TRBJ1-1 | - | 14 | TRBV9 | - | CASSVAGGHTEAFF | TGTGCCAGCAGCGTAGCCGGGGGGCACACTGAAGCTTTCTTT
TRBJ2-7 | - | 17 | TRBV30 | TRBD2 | CAWSRTVGGAHAYEQYF | TGTGCCTGGAGTCGTACGGTCGGGGGGGCCCACGCCTACGAGCAGTACTTC
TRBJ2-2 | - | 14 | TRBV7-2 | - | CASSQLGNTGELFF | TGTGCCAGCAGCCAACTAGGAAACACCGGGGAGCTGTTTTTT
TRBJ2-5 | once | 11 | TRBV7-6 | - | CASSPGETQYF | TGTGCCAGCAGCCCAGGGGAGACCCAGTACTTC
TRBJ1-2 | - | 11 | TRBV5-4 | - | CASSQSDGYTF | TGTGCCAGCAGCCAGTCCGATGGCTACACCTTC
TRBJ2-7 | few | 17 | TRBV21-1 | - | CASSKGPWDRYYYEQYF | TGTGCCAGCAGCAAAGGCCCTTGGGACAGATACTACTACGAGCAGTACTTC
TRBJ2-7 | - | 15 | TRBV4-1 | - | CASSQGGYTGNEQYF | TGCGCCAGCAGCCAAGGGGGGTATACAGGGAACGAGCAGTACTTC
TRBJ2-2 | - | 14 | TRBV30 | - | CAWSGGVNTGELFF | TGTGCCTGGAGTGGGGGAGTGAACACCGGGGAGCTGTTTTTT
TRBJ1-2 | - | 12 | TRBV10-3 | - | CAISERSYGYTF | TGTGCCATCAGTGAGAGGAGCTATGGCTACACCTTC
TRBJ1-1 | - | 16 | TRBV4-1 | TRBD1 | CAGSQVPGQGYTEAFF | TGCGCCGGCAGCCAAGTGCCGGGACAGGGCTACACTGAAGCTTTCTTT
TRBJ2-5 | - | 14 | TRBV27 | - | CASSATGYQETQYF | TGTGCCAGCAGTGCCACCGGGTACCAAGAGACCCAGTACTTC
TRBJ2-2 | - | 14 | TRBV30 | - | CAWGLPLRVGELFF | TGTGCCTGGGGCCTCCCCCTCAGGGTCGGGGAGCTGTTTTTT
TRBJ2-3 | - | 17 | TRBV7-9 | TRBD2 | CSSSSARLAGDTDTQYF | TGTTCCAGCAGCTCTGCCCGACTAGCGGGGGACACAGATACGCAGTATTTT
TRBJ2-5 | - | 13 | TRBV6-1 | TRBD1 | CASRQGAAETQYF | TGTGCCAGCAGACAGGGGGCCGCGGAGACCCAGTACTTC
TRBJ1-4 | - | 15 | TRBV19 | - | CASSIWTVQNEKLFF | TGTGCCAGTAGTATATGGACAGTGCAAAATGAAAAACTGTTTTTT
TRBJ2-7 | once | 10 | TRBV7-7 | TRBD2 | CASGEYEQYF | TGTGCTAGCGGGGAGTACGAGCAGTACTTC
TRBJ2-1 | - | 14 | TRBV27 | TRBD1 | CATTGTASYNEQFF | TGTGCCACTACCGGGACAGCCTCCTACAATGAGCAGTTCTTC
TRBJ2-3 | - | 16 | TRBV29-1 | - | CSVEGAAGRQPDTQYF | TGCAGCGTTGAAGGGGCAGCGGGTCGGCAGCCGGATACGCAGTATTTT
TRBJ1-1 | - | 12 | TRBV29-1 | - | CSVEQGGTEAFF | TGCAGCGTCGAACAGGGAGGCACTGAAGCTTTCTTT
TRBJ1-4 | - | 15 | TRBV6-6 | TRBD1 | CASSYGTGKDEKLFF | TGTGCCAGCAGTTACGGGACAGGGAAGGATGAAAAACTGTTTTTT
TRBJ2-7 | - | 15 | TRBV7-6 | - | CASSLDEWGVDEQYF | TGTGCCAGCAGCTTAGACGAATGGGGGGTGGACGAGCAGTACTTC
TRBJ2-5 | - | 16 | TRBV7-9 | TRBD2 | CASSLGTSGNQETQYF | TGTGCCAGCAGCTTGGGGACTAGCGGAAACCAAGAGACCCAGTACTTC
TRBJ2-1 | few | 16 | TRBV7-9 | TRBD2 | CASSSTGTSGYNEQFF | TGTGCCAGCAGCTCCACCGGGACTAGCGGTTACAATGAGCAGTTCTTC
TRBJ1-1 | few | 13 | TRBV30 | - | CAWSEDWDTEAFF | TGTGCCTGGTCCGAGGATTGGGACACTGAAGCTTTCTTT